These 24 T cell receptor beta chains were sequenced from one sample in a study of beta chain features in type 1 diabetes. The antigens of these receptors remain unknown. Notes on the study in general: All four CD4+ subsets of Type 1 diabetes patients contained TCRB CDR3s that were moderately but significantly shorter.

The study reverse transcribed the entire isolated RNA, so it sequenced expressed TCRB transcripts. The protocol was immunoSEQ multiplex PCR, while the TCRdb copy is restricted to in-frame clones and leaves out a portion. The sample has about 230,000 clones, about a sixth seen once. Sequenced sample: naive CD4+ T cells from blood. The source is a man between 25 and 39 years old with type 1 diabetes.

The chain couples TRBV10-3 to TRBJ2-1; D not resolved. Deletions cut 3 bases from V and 13 bases from J, with 10 bases between. CDR3 length: 11 amino acids. Per the germline V gene, CDR1 is ENHRY and CDR2 is SYGVKD. The CDR3 sequence is CAISDLNLQFF. The CDR3 DNA sequence: TGTGCCATCAGTGATTTGAATCTTCAGTTCTTC.

The V call is TRBV5-1, the J call TRBJ2-5, with D tentatively TRBD1 (6 bases). V gave up 3 bases and J gave up 5 bases, with 14 bases separating them. The CDR3 covers 14 residues. Germline V gene sequence: CDR1 SGHRS, CDR2 YFSETQ. CDR3: CASSSDSRMETQYF. The CDR3 DNA reads as TGCGCCAGCAGCTCGGACAGTAGAATGGAGACCCAGTACTTC.

The chain has TRBV7-3 and TRBJ2-1; 7 bases map to TRBD2. The CDR3 extends over 14 amino acids. Trimming took 3 bases from V and 7 from J; bases not matched to a gene: 6. Per the germline V gene, CDR1 is SGHTA and CDR2 is FQGTGA. The DNA for the CDR3 is TGTGCCAGCAGCTTGGTGGGTAGCGGGAATGAGCAGTTCTTC. As protein: CASSLVGSGNEQFF. Together with reference TRBV7-3 and TRBJ2-1, the CDR3 gives the full variable domain: GAGVSQTPSNKVTEKGKYVELRCDPISGHTALYWYRQSLGQGPEFLIYFQGTGAADDSGLPNDRFFAVRPEGSVSTLKIQRTERGDSAVYLCASSLVGSGNEQFFGPGTRLTVL.

The gene calls are TRBV28 and TRBJ1-2; D might be TRBD1 (6 bases). The ends were cut back, 3 bases at V and 2 bases at J, with 13 bases in the middle. Germline loops: CDR1 MDHEN, CDR2 SYDVKM. The CDR3 loop spans 15 amino acids. In DNA form, the CDR3 reads TGTGCCAGCAGTTTCATTGACAGGAACAACTATGGCTACACCTTC. Protein: CASSFIDRNNYGYTF.

Notes on this clone: This sample includes further DNA sequences coding for the same CDR3. This chain connects TRBV30 to TRBJ2-1; no clear D gene. V was trimmed by 3 bases and J by 4 bases, leaving 4 bases between them. Germline V lookup: CDR1 GTSNPN, CDR2 SVGIG (reference sequence). This CDR3 is built from 11 residues. The CDR3 DNA follows: TGTGCCTGGAGCGGTTACAATGAGCAGTTCTTC. Translated: CAWSGYNEQFF.

This clone has more than one count but fewer than ten. The chain has TRBV19 and TRBJ2-1; D may be TRBD2 (7 bases). The V gene lost 6 bases and the J gene lost 15 bases, with 18 bases spanning the gap. The CDR3 covers 12 residues. The germline V gene has CDR1 LNHDA and CDR2 SQIVND (reference sequence). DNA of the CDR3: TGTGCCAGTAGCCCCGTGGGGGGGCGGTCGTTCTTC. This gives the protein CASSPVGGRSFF.

The chain is built from TRBV2 and TRBJ2-1; D is perhaps TRBD2 (6 bases). The CDR3 sequence is 13 residues long. Trimming stripped 3 bases from V and 7 bases from J, with 10 bases between. Germline CDR1 SNHLY, CDR2 FYNNEI. Written as DNA, the CDR3 is TGTGCCAGCAGTGATGAGACTAGAAATGAGCAGTTCTTC. Translation: CASSDETRNEQFF.

This clone was seen a few times. The rearrangement uses TRBV4-3 and TRBJ1-5; D ambiguous. CDR1 and CDR2 (germline): LGHNA, YSLEER. The ends were cut back, 0 bases at V and 2 bases at J, with 11 bases in the middle. The CDR3 contains 16 residues. The CDR3 DNA is TGCGCCAGCAGCCAAGATCGGGGTACGGGCAATCAGCCCCAGCATTTT. It codes for CASSQDRGTGNQPQHF.

The chain uses TRBV9 and TRBJ2-5; D is perhaps TRBD1 (7 bases). Trimming left V 0 bases short and J 1 base short, with 25 bases between. Germline lookup yields CDR1 SGDLS and CDR2 YYNGEE. The CDR3 spans 20 residues. For the CDR3, the DNA is TGTGCCAGCAGCGTAGGTCCCGGGCGCCCGGGGGACAGTCCCCAAGAGACCCAGTACTTC. Encoded protein: CASSVGPGRPGDSPQETQYF.

The chain carries TRBV4-1 and TRBJ2-5; the match to TRBD1 covers 7 bases. This CDR3 has 17 amino acids. V dropped 5 bases and J dropped 2; count of bases not matched to a gene: 14. CDR1 and CDR2 (germline): MGHRA, YSYEKL. In DNA, the CDR3 is TGCGCCAGCAGCTTACCGAGGGGGCGCTCGAATCAAGAGACCCAGTACTTC. This sequence encodes CASSLPRGRSNQETQYF.

This clone was seen only a few times. The chain employs TRBV7-6 and TRBJ1-2; no clear D. Germline CDR1 reads SGHVS; CDR2 reads FNYEAQ. The V gene lost 5 bases and the J gene lost 7 bases, with 11 bases spanning the gap. The CDR3 totals 12 residues. The DNA for the CDR3 is TGTGCCAGCAGCCCCTGGAGGCGTGGCTACACCTTC. Translation gives CASSPWRRGYTF.

This clone has just a few counts. Here the CDR3 reads CSVYSPIMNTEAFF. For the CDR3, the DNA is TGCAGCGTTTACAGTCCAATAATGAACACTGAAGCTTTCTTT. The chain employs TRBV29-1 and TRBJ1-1; D not resolved. CDR1 and CDR2 from the germline V gene are SQVTM and ANQGSEA. The germline V and J ends were trimmed by 5 bases and 0 bases, with 13 bases remaining between them. This CDR3 is 14 amino acids long.

This clone was counted only a few times. The genes are TRBV7-9 and TRBJ2-7, with D possibly TRBD2 on 5 matching bases. The CDR3 totals 13 residues. Germline CDR1 and CDR2: SEHNR and FQNEAQ (reference sequence). V was clipped by 1 base and J by 5 bases, with 9 bases between them. The DNA for the CDR3 is TGTGCCAGCAGCTTAGTGAGCGGTCACGAGCAGTACTTC. This codes for CASSLVSGHEQYF.

V and J are TRBV7-9 and TRBJ1-1; 9 nucleotides align to TRBD1. Germline trimming cut 4 bases from V and 11 bases from J; bases unmatched to any gene: 5. The CDR3 length is 12 residues. The germline gives CDR1 SEHNR, CDR2 FQNEAQ (reference sequence). CDR3 sequence (DNA): TGTGCCAGCAGCTCCTGGGACAGGGCTGCTTTCTTT. This codes for CASSSWDRAAFF.

This chain joins TRBV9 and TRBJ2-1; 9 bases map to TRBD2. The V segment lost 2 bases and the J segment 6 bases; nucleotides outside the gene matches: 3. The CDR3 totals 14 residues. Germline loops: CDR1 SGDLS, CDR2 YYNGEE. CDR3 DNA: TGTGCCAGCAGCGTTAGCGGGAGAGGCAATGAGCAGTTCTTC. Its translation: CASSVSGRGNEQFF.

This clone was seen a few times. V gene TRBV20-1 combines with J gene TRBJ2-7, with 7 positions matching TRBD1. CDR1 DFQATT and CDR2 SNEGSKA come from the germline V gene (reference sequence). This CDR3 has 11 amino acids. V shed 6 bases, J shed 6 bases, and the junction held 5 bases outside the gene matches. The CDR3 region has the DNA TGCAGTGCGAGAACAGGGGTCGAGCAGTACTTC. Protein product: CSARTGVEQYF.

The chain combines TRBV7-9 with TRBJ2-7; TRBD1 matches 8 bases. Germline assignment: CDR1 SEHNR and CDR2 FQNEAQ (reference sequence). The CDR3 loop spans 14 amino acids. V was clipped by 4 bases and J by 4 bases; unmatched bases: 6. The CDR3, as DNA: TGTGCCAGCAGCTCAGGACAGGGACAATACGAGCAGTACTTC. Its translation: CASSSGQGQYEQYF.

The V call is TRBV29-1, the J call TRBJ2-3; 8 bases match TRBD2. Germline values: CDR1 SQVTM, CDR2 ANQGSEA. The CDR3 is 13 amino acids. V dropped 8 bases and J dropped 5; count of bases not matched to a gene: 9. Here the CDR3 reads CSPSSLAGDTQYF. CDR3 sequence (DNA): TGCAGCCCGTCCTCTCTAGCGGGAGATACGCAGTATTTT.

This rearrangement joins TRBV5-6 to TRBJ2-7; D remains unclear. The V end lost 6 bases, the J end lost 2 bases, and 15 bases lay between the germline ends. In germline, CDR1 is SGHDT, CDR2 YYEEEE. This CDR3 is 14 amino acids long. The CDR3 DNA is TGTGCCAGCAACACCCTCGGCCAAACCTACGAGCAGTACTTC. Residues: CASNTLGQTYEQYF.

The chain combines TRBV27 with TRBJ2-1; possible D gene TRBD2, 5 bases. This CDR3 is built from 14 residues. V was pared by 5 bases and J by 4 bases, with 12 bases between. CDR1 and CDR2 from the germline V gene are MNHEY and SMNVEV (reference sequence). The CDR3 nucleotides are TGTGCCAGCAGTGACGGACTCCCATACAATGAGCAGTTCTTC. Translated: CASSDGLPYNEQFF.

V is TRBV9 and J is TRBJ2-6; D unclear. CDR1 and CDR2 from the germline V gene are SGDLS and YYNGEE. CDR3 length equals 14 residues. V lost 1 base and J 9 bases, leaving 11 bases between the germline ends. CDR3 residues: CASSVLVGSNVLTF. The CDR3 DNA follows: TGTGCCAGCAGCGTATTGGTGGGTAGCAACGTCCTGACTTTC.

The chain is built from TRBV5-1 and TRBJ2-3, with a tentative D call TRBD2 (6 bases). Trimming stripped 0 bases from V and 5 bases from J, with 10 bases between. Germline V lookup: CDR1 SGHRS, CDR2 YFSETQ. This CDR3 has 14 amino acids. The CDR3 DNA sequence: TGCGCCAGCAGCTTGGCCCCGCGGGGAGATACGCAGTATTTT. This encodes CASSLAPRGDTQYF.

This clone was detected only a few times. This chain joins TRBV4-1 and TRBJ2-5, with D perhaps given as TRBD1 or TRBD2 (6 bases each). The CDR3 runs to 18 residues. Deletions cut 1 base from V and 5 bases from J, with 23 bases between. Looked up from germline, CDR1 is MGHRA and CDR2 is YSYEKL. CDR3 DNA: TGCGCCAGCAGCCAAGGTTTCTACCGGGACACTGGAGGGGAGACCCAGTACTTC. It translates to CASSQGFYRDTGGETQYF.

This rearrangement joins TRBV5-1 to TRBJ1-1; 8 bases are shared with TRBD1. Germline CDR1 is SGHRS and CDR2 is YFSETQ. The trim removed 3 bases at V and 4 bases at J, leaving 2 bases unmatched. This CDR3 is built from 13 residues. The chain's CDR3 is CASSSTGGTEAFF. The CDR3 nucleotides read TGCGCCAGCAGCTCCACAGGGGGCACTGAAGCTTTCTTT.